The 9 T cell receptor beta chains below all came from one sample that was sequenced in a study of cytomegalovirus exposure and HLA in healthy donors. Vbeta (60) and Jbeta (13) primers were used in the PCR. Only in-frame clones appear in the TCRdb table, and some are missing; sequencing was by immunoSEQ multiplex PCR. The table records 200,000 or so clones, around 87% of them present only once. The sequenced sample consisted of PBMCs. The receptors were sampled from a man under 40 in good health and CMV-seronegative.

Written as DNA, the CDR3 is TGTGCCATCAGTGAAAGGGACAGGGACGAGCAGTACTTC. This gives the protein CAISERDRDEQYF. The chain is built from TRBV10-3 and TRBJ2-7; 9 bases match TRBD1. Looked up from germline, CDR1 is ENHRY and CDR2 is SYGVKD. The CDR3 has 13 amino acids. V lost 3 bases and J lost 5; bases outside the gene matches: 2.

The J gene is TRBJ2-1, the V gene TRBV5-6; 8 bases match TRBD1. Germline lookup yields CDR1 SGHDT and CDR2 YYEEEE. V trimming: 4 bases; J trimming: 7 bases; junction bases outside the gene matches: 10. CDR3 length: 15 amino acids. The CDR3 here is CASSGGQGRLNEQFF. In DNA, the CDR3 is TGTGCCAGCAGCGGCGGACAGGGCCGCTTGAATGAGCAGTTCTTC. The entire variable domain, with the rest obtained from reference TRBV5-6 and TRBJ2-1, is as follows: DAGVTQSPTHLIKTRGQQVTLRCSPKSGHDTVSWYQQALGQGPQFIFQYYEEEERQRGNFPDRFSGHQFPNYSSELNVNALLLGDSALYLCASSGGQGRLNEQFFGPGTRLTVL.

The J gene is TRBJ2-6, the V gene TRBV15; 8 nucleotides align to TRBD1. Germline V gives CDR1 LNHNV, CDR2 YYDKDF (reference sequence). V shed 3 bases, J shed 0 bases, and the junction held 7 bases outside the gene matches. This CDR3 is built from 18 residues. CDR3: CATSRRDRILSGANVLTF. The CDR3 bases are TGTGCCACCAGCAGGCGGGACAGGATTCTCTCTGGGGCCAACGTCCTGACTTTC.

V gene TRBV5-4 combines with J gene TRBJ2-1; 13 bases map to TRBD2. Per the germline V gene, CDR1 is SGHNT and CDR2 is YYREEE (reference sequence). The junction had 9 bases not matched to a gene; V was cut back by 3 bases and J by 9 bases. CDR3 size: 16 residues. The CDR3 here is CASSSQLAGGRGEQFF. The CDR3 bases are TGTGCCAGCAGCTCCCAACTAGCGGGAGGGAGGGGTGAGCAGTTCTTC.

J is TRBJ2-5 and V is TRBV12-5; D is perhaps TRBD1 (6 bases). Germline values: CDR1 LGHNT, CDR2 FRNRAP. The CDR3 consists of 12 residues. The V gene lost 6 bases and the J gene lost 3 bases, with 8 bases spanning the gap. Written as DNA, the CDR3 is TGTGCTAGTGGCCGGACAGAAGAGACCCAGTACTTC. This sequence encodes CASGRTEETQYF.

The chain couples TRBV5-4 to TRBJ1-3; 9 nucleotides agree with TRBD1. Germline-derived CDR1 and CDR2 are SGHNT and YYREEE (reference sequence). The CDR3 has 16 amino acids. J gave up 9 bases and V 4 bases, and 14 bases lay outside the gene matches. The CDR3 sequence is CASSTGTGTGLGTIYF. The CDR3 coding sequence is TGTGCCAGCAGCACCGGGACAGGGACGGGGCTGGGCACCATATATTTT.

This clone was seen more than once but under ten times. In DNA, the CDR3 is TGTGCTAGTGGTTTGGGCCTCAGGGGAGGGGCTCGCAATGAGCAGTTCTTC. It encodes CASGLGLRGGARNEQFF. This sequence joins TRBV12-5 and TRBJ2-1, with D maybe TRBD2 (7 bases). CDR3 length: 17 amino acids. V was shortened by 1 base and J by 6 bases, with 19 bases between the two germline ends. CDR1 and CDR2 from the germline V gene are LGHNT and FRNRAP.

The J gene is TRBJ2-7, the V gene TRBV7-2; TRBD2 is a possible D gene (5 bases). Germline CDR1 is SGHTA and CDR2 is FQGNSA. The CDR3 contains 14 residues. Between the trimmed V and J ends, which lost 5 bases and 1 base, there was a span of 12 bases. The CDR3 bases are TGTGCCAGCAGCCCCGCCGGGGTGTCCTACGAGCAGTACTTC. This codes for CASSPAGVSYEQYF.

The rearrangement joins TRBV19 to TRBJ1-6, with a tentative D call TRBD1 (5 bases). The germline V gene encodes CDR1 LNHDA and CDR2 SQIVND (reference sequence). V was cut by 4 bases and J by 8 bases, with 15 bases left in between. CDR3 length: 15 amino acids. CDR3 residues: CASSRGRGRDSPLHF. Written as DNA, the CDR3 is TGTGCCAGTAGTAGGGGTAGGGGAAGAGATTCACCCCTCCACTTT.